The 27 T cell receptor beta chains in this list originate from one sample, sequenced in a study of T cell clonotyping in hematopoietic cell transplantation. Generated by immunoSEQ multiplex PCR, the TCRdb table keeps only in-frame clones and is missing some. The table shows just over 4,000 clones, with just under 95% occurring only once. The input for sequencing was PBMCs, taken 30 days after allogeneic stem cell transplant. These receptors originate from a male patient in his 50s who had an allogeneic stem cell transplant from a related donor, so the T cells may come from the graft donor. Some clones in this sample may be carry-over from other donors' samples.

This chain joins TRBV10-3 and TRBJ1-3, with 7 nucleotides matching TRBD1. Germline V lookup: CDR1 ENHRY, CDR2 SYGVKD. V gave up 10 bases and J gave up 0 bases; unmatched junction bases: 3. There are 13 residues in the CDR3. The CDR3 here is CATRDSSGNTIYF. CDR3 bases: TGTGCCACCAGGGACAGCTCTGGAAACACCATATATTTT.

The chain carries TRBV4-3 and TRBJ2-1; D ambiguous. V lost 0 bases, J lost 8 bases, and 8 bases lay in between. Germline CDR1 reads LGHNA; CDR2 reads YSLEER. This CDR3 is 13 amino acids long. CDR3 in amino acids: CASSQDWQDEQFF. The CDR3 DNA reads as TGCGCCAGCAGCCAAGATTGGCAAGATGAGCAGTTCTTC.

The genes are TRBV7-7 and TRBJ2-3, with D possibly TRBD2 on 5 matching bases. This CDR3 is built from 15 residues. Germline loops: CDR1 SSHAT, CDR2 FNYEAQ (reference sequence). Trimming took 3 bases from V and 0 from J, leaving 10 bases between them. The chain's CDR3 is CASSFGISSTDTQYF. In DNA, the CDR3 is TGTGCCAGCAGCTTCGGGATCTCTAGCACAGATACGCAGTATTTT.

With respect to this clone: The junction departs from the called germline gene at one end, perhaps through a read error. The chain recombines TRBV4-2 with TRBJ1-1; 8 bases align to TRBD1. CDR1 is LGHNA and CDR2 is YNFKEQ in the germline V gene. The CDR3 is 11 amino acids. Here the CDR3 reads CASSRQGTTFF. The CDR3 DNA is TGTGCTAGCAGCAGACAGGGGACAACTTTCTTT.

This clone was seen a single time. The chain combines TRBV25-1 with TRBJ1-2; no definite D call. The CDR3 spans 11 residues. The germline CDR1 and CDR2 sequences are MGHDK and SYGVNS. The V end was cut by 2 bases, the J end by 8 bases, with 6 bases between. The CDR3 DNA follows: TGTGCCAGCAGTGAAAGGCAGGGCTACACCTTC. Residues: CASSERQGYTF.

Only a few counts were recorded for this clone. The chain couples TRBV27 to TRBJ2-1; D not certain. Germline V gene sequence: CDR1 MNHEY, CDR2 SMNVEV (reference sequence). V was shortened by 0 bases and J by 2 bases, with 11 bases between the two germline ends. The CDR3 is 16 residues long. CDR3 residues: CASSLSMSDAYNEQFF. CDR3 bases: TGTGCCAGCAGTTTATCGATGAGTGATGCCTACAATGAGCAGTTCTTC.

The V call is TRBV13, the J call TRBJ2-5; D uncertain. The CDR3 is 12 amino acids. Germline CDR1 PRHDT, CDR2 FYEKMQ (reference sequence). V was trimmed by 5 bases and J by 5 bases, leaving 9 bases between them. CDR3 bases: TGTGCCAGCAGCCAATACATGGAGACCCAGTACTTC. Its protein product is CASSQYMETQYF.

The chain has TRBV5-1 and TRBJ2-2; no reliable D call. There are 14 residues in the CDR3. Trimming took 5 bases from V and 6 from J, leaving 14 bases between them. Germline V gives CDR1 SGHRS, CDR2 YFSETQ. This CDR3 is CASRDGLLSGELFF. As DNA, the CDR3 is TGCGCCAGCAGGGACGGTTTGTTATCCGGGGAGCTGTTTTTT.

This clone came up once. The chain joins TRBV6-5 to TRBJ2-5, with a tentative D call TRBD2 (6 bases). Germline-derived CDR1 and CDR2 are MNHEY and SVGAGI. V was clipped by 5 bases and J by 7 bases, with 20 bases between them. The CDR3 sequence is 15 residues long. CDR3 DNA sequence: TGTGCCAGCAGTCAGACCGGAGGGCGCGGGGCGACCCAGTACTTC. It yields the protein CASSQTGGRGATQYF.

There are a few counts of this clone. The V call is TRBV19, the J call TRBJ1-1; maybe TRBD1 (5 bases). V shed 1 base and J shed 7 bases, with 10 bases lying between them. The CDR3 totals 13 residues. In germline, CDR1 is LNHDA, CDR2 SQIVND (reference sequence). The CDR3: CASSIGGTREAFF. For the CDR3, the DNA is TGTGCCAGTAGTATAGGCGGGACCCGTGAAGCTTTCTTT.

The genes are TRBV30 and TRBJ1-5, with D perhaps TRBD1 (6 bases). Germline V gene lookup returns CDR1 GTSNPN and CDR2 SVGIG (reference sequence). CDR3 size: 13 residues. V lost 0 bases, J lost 7 bases, and 10 bases lay in between. The CDR3 DNA is TGTGCCTGGAGTGTACAGGGCGGACAGCCCCAGCATTTT. Translation gives CAWSVQGGQPQHF.

The chain couples TRBV6-5 to TRBJ2-7, with TRBD1 matching 7 bases. The germline gives CDR1 MNHEY, CDR2 SVGAGI. With V trimmed by 5 bases and J by 6 bases, 13 bases remained unmatched. There are 15 residues in the CDR3. The CDR3 DNA reads TGTGCCAGCAGTCAGGGGGACAGTACCTACGTCGAGCAGTACTTC. This codes for CASSQGDSTYVEQYF.

The chain carries TRBV6-5 and TRBJ1-2; possibly TRBD1 for D (5 bases). The V gene's germline CDR1 is MNHEY and CDR2 SVGAGI. This CDR3 region has 13 residues. The V and J ends lost 3 bases and 5 bases respectively, with 10 bases between them. CDR3 amino acids: CASSYHDRYGYTF. As DNA, the CDR3 is TGTGCCAGCAGTTATCACGACAGATATGGCTACACCTTC.

V and J are TRBV7-7 and TRBJ2-2; tentatively, D is TRBD2 (6 bases). The V gene's germline CDR1 is SSHAT and CDR2 FNYEAQ (reference sequence). This CDR3 is 15 amino acids long. CDR3 bases: TGTGCTAGCCGACTTACGGGACTCAACACCGGGGAGCTGTTTTTT. Translation: CASRLTGLNTGELFF.

The chain carries TRBV28 and TRBJ2-7; D possibly corresponds to TRBD2 (5 bases). V lost 6 bases and J 9 bases, leaving 18 bases between the germline ends. CDR1 is MDHEN, CDR2 SYDVKM, per germline. This CDR3 region has 13 residues. The CDR3 region has the DNA TGTGCCAGCAGACCGAAACCTACTAGTGCGCAGTACTTC. Its protein product is CASRPKPTSAQYF.

The rearrangement uses TRBV13 and TRBJ1-2; 10 bases map to TRBD1. CDR1 is PRHDT and CDR2 is FYEKMQ in the germline V gene (reference sequence). This CDR3 is built from 17 residues. The trim removed 5 bases at V and 4 bases at J, leaving 13 bases unmatched. The CDR3 coding sequence is TGTGCCAGCAGCCTGAGGACAGGGGGTCTCAATTTCTATGGCTACACCTTC. Translated, it gives CASSLRTGGLNFYGYTF.

This sequence joins TRBV5-6 and TRBJ2-7, with 8 nucleotides matching TRBD1. V trimming: 4 bases; J trimming: 6 bases; junction bases outside the gene matches: 18. CDR1 SGHDT and CDR2 YYEEEE come from the germline V gene. CDR3 length: 17 residues. The CDR3 DNA follows: TGTGCCAGCAGCCCACCCTTAGATGTGACAGGGGCGTCCGAGCAGTACTTC. Encoded protein: CASSPPLDVTGASEQYF.

This chain joins TRBV7-2 and TRBJ2-2; no clear D. Between the trimmed V and J ends, which lost 5 bases and 4 bases, there was a span of 11 bases. This CDR3 comprises 14 residues. Germline V lookup: CDR1 SGHTA, CDR2 FQGNSA. CDR3 sequence (DNA): TGTGCCAGCAGCCCCCGTGTTGTCACCGGGGAGCTGTTTTTT. Translation: CASSPRVVTGELFF.

The rearrangement links TRBV9 to TRBJ2-2, with a possible D match to TRBD2 (6 bases). CDR1 is SGDLS, CDR2 YYNGEE, per germline. The V gene lost 4 bases and the J gene lost 1 base, with 14 bases spanning the gap. This CDR3 is 16 amino acids long. The CDR3 reads CASSFQGGENTGELFF. In DNA, the CDR3 is TGTGCCAGCAGCTTTCAAGGCGGGGAGAACACCGGGGAGCTGTTTTTT.

The J gene is TRBJ1-3, the V gene TRBV1; the DNA was not compared with TRBD1, the D call given in the table. TRBV1 is flagged as a pseudogene. The CDR3 is made up of 16 amino acids. The CDR3 protein is CTSSQDGQGPGNTIYF. The CDR3 DNA reads as TGCACCAGCAGCCAAGACGGACAGGGTCCTGGAAACACCATATATTTT.

The V call is TRBV5-1, the J call TRBJ1-2, with D unclear. Trimming removed 9 bases at V and 8 bases at J, with 14 bases between. The germline CDR1 and CDR2 sequences are SGHRS and YFSETQ. The CDR3 has 11 amino acids. CDR3 DNA: TGCGCCACCTGGACGGGGAACGGCTACACCTTC. Translated: CATWTGNGYTF.

V gene TRBV6-6 combines with J gene TRBJ1-4; 7 bases line up with TRBD1. The junction had 7 bases not matched to a gene; V was cut back by 7 bases and J by 8 bases. Germline CDR1 MNHNY, CDR2 SVGAGI (reference sequence). This CDR3 contains 13 residues. CDR3 nucleotides: TGTGCCAGCAAAGGGTCGACAGGGGAAAAACTGTTTTTT. It is translated as CASKGSTGEKLFF.

The chain recombines TRBV5-6 with TRBJ2-7; 10 nucleotides align to TRBD1. Germline V gene data show CDR1 as SGHDT and CDR2 as YYEEEE. With V trimmed by 7 bases and J by 6 bases, 13 bases remained unmatched. The CDR3 has 15 residues. The CDR3 loop is CASSLGTGVGSEQYF. The CDR3 region has the DNA TGTGCCAGCTCGCTTGGGACAGGGGTTGGGTCCGAGCAGTACTTC.

The chain has TRBV20-1 and TRBJ1-2, with D hard to call. V shed 8 bases and J shed 2 bases, with 9 bases lying between them. Looked up from germline, CDR1 is DFQATT and CDR2 is SNEGSKA (reference sequence). This CDR3 has 11 residues. This CDR3 is CSYAVNYGYTF. The CDR3 DNA follows: TGCAGTTACGCAGTAAACTATGGCTACACCTTC.

Only one count was recorded for this clone. The chain joins TRBV5-1 to TRBJ1-2; D unresolved. The CDR3 length is 15 residues. Germline V gene data show CDR1 as SGHRS and CDR2 as YFSETQ. With 0 bases removed from V and 2 bases from J, the gap between germline ends came to 11 bases. The CDR3 reads CASSLGQSENYGYTF. In DNA, the CDR3 is TGCGCCAGCAGCTTGGGGCAGAGTGAGAACTATGGCTACACCTTC.

The chain carries TRBV2 and TRBJ2-3; 9 positions agree with TRBD2. The V segment lost 8 bases and the J segment 1 base; nucleotides outside the gene matches: 10. Germline CDR1 is SNHLY and CDR2 is FYNNEI. The CDR3 sequence is 16 residues long. CDR3 DNA: TGTGCCAGCCTCTATTCACTAGCGGGTGGCACAGATACGCAGTATTTT. Its protein is CASLYSLAGGTDTQYF.

The V and J genes are TRBV5-4 and TRBJ2-7, with 10 bases fitting TRBD1. The CDR3 is made up of 15 amino acids. The V and J ends lost 4 bases and 3 bases, in that order; junction bases with no gene match: 7. CDR1 is SGHNT, CDR2 YYREEE, per germline (reference sequence). The CDR3 reads CASSAGTGALYEQYF. The CDR3 coding sequence is TGTGCCAGCAGCGCCGGGACAGGGGCCCTCTACGAGCAGTACTTC.